A single sample gave rise to the 21 T cell receptor beta chains below, sequenced in a study of T-cell reconstitution after alpha-beta-depleted transplantation in children. Construction of the TCRbeta library involved unique molecular identifiers. MiXCR, applied by TCRdb to the PCR reads, yields one record per CDR3 protein. The sample carries hundreds of thousands of distinct CDR3 sequences, around 12% recorded once. Material: PBMCs, obtained before TCRalphabeta/CD19-depleted stem cell transplant. Source of these receptors: a girl aged 2 to 9 with congenital amegakaryocytic thrombocytopenia, due to receive a stem cell transplant.

This clonotype was counted at least ten times. The V and J genes are TRBV5-1 and TRBJ2-2; 9 bases fit TRBD2. J was trimmed by 2 bases and V by 8 bases; bases with no gene match: 7. CDR1 is SGHRS and CDR2 is YFSETQ in the germline V gene. The CDR3 runs to 15 residues. The CDR3 region is CASSTGTSNTGELFF. The CDR3 DNA is TGCGCCAGTAGTACCGGGACTAGCAACACCGGGGAGCTGTTTTTT.

At least ten counts were recorded for this clonotype. The chain links TRBV5-1 to TRBJ2-3, with D uncertain. Per germline, CDR1 SGHRS and CDR2 YFSETQ. This CDR3 is 10 amino acids long. V was shortened by 1 base and J by 9 bases, with 3 bases between the two germline ends. CDR3 loop: CASSLLTQYF. DNA of the CDR3: TGCGCCAGCAGCTTGCTAACGCAGTATTTT. The full variable domain, in which reference TRBV5-1 and TRBJ2-3 provide the parts outside the CDR3, is KAGVTQTPRYLIKTRGQQVTLSCSPISGHRSVSWYQQTPGQGLQFLFEYFSETQRNKGNFPGRFSGRQFSNSRSEMNVSTLELGDSALYLCASSLLTQYFGPGTRLTVL.

This clonotype occurred many times. This rearrangement joins TRBV12-3 or TRBV12-4 to TRBJ1-5; TRBD1 aligns across 7 bases. The CDR3 runs 14 residues. V trimming: 5 bases; J trimming: 9 bases; junction bases outside the gene matches: 10. The DNA for the CDR3 is TGTGCCAGCAGTCAGAGGGCAGGGGGATGGCCCCAGCATTTT. Translation gives CASSQRAGGWPQHF.

This clonotype was seen ten or more times. The CDR3 region has the DNA TGTGCCAGCAGTTCTGAGGGGACCTACAATGAGCAGTTCTTC. Amino acid sequence: CASSSEGTYNEQFF. The chain recombines TRBV27 with TRBJ2-1, with D perhaps matching TRBD1 or TRBD2 (5 bases each). The germline V and J ends were trimmed by 4 bases and 2 bases, with 9 bases remaining between them. CDR1 is MNHEY, CDR2 SMNVEV, per germline (reference sequence). The CDR3 contains 14 residues.

The chain combines TRBV12-3 or TRBV12-4 with TRBJ2-3, with D hard to call. Trimming stripped 6 bases from V and 2 bases from J, with 15 bases between. The CDR3 covers 15 residues. CDR3 loop: CASSTGSLYTDTQYF. In DNA form, the CDR3 reads TGTGCCAGCAGCACCGGCAGCCTGTACACAGATACGCAGTATTTT.

This clonotype showed up many times. The V gene is TRBV5-1, the J gene TRBJ2-1; possibly TRBD1 or TRBD2 for D (5 bases each). Germline CDR1 SGHRS, CDR2 YFSETQ. Trimming left V 4 bases short and J 7 bases short, with 24 bases between. The CDR3 runs to 17 residues. This CDR3 reads CASSKGRLNLLWNEQFF. The CDR3 region has the DNA TGCGCCAGCAGCAAGGGGAGACTAAACCTACTTTGGAATGAGCAGTTCTTC.

This clonotype was recorded a few times. The chain combines TRBV7-9 with TRBJ2-5; D is unclear. Germline CDR1 is SEHNR and CDR2 is FQNEAQ (reference sequence). CDR3 length: 12 amino acids. V was clipped by 3 bases and J by 3 bases, with 5 bases between them. The CDR3 nucleotides are TGTGCCAGCAGCTTCGAGAAAGAGACCCAGTACTTC. Translating it yields CASSFEKETQYF.

This clonotype came up a few times. V usage is TRBV20-1 and J usage is TRBJ2-3, with TRBD1 matching 7 bases. Trimming cost V 5 bases and J 15 bases; bases outside gene matches: 23. There are 15 residues in the CDR3. Per germline, CDR1 DFQATT and CDR2 SNEGSKA (reference sequence). CDR3: CSAGNRGKDPGVIYF. For the CDR3, the DNA is TGCAGTGCTGGTAACAGGGGCAAGGATCCTGGAGTCATTTATTTT.

In its sample, this clonotype was seen many times. This sequence joins TRBV3-1 and TRBJ2-5; D might be TRBD2 (5 bases). The CDR3 is 14 amino acids. Looked up from germline, CDR1 is LGHDT and CDR2 is YNNKEL (reference sequence). Trimming cost V 4 bases and J 4 bases, with 13 bases left between them. CDR3 nucleotide sequence: TGTGCCAGCAGCCGAGGACTTAAATTAGAGACCCAGTACTTC. Its protein product is CASSRGLKLETQYF.

This clonotype was detected a few times. The rearrangement joins TRBV20-1 to TRBJ2-5; 8 positions match TRBD2. This CDR3 has 14 residues. With 6 bases clipped from V and 5 bases from J, the junction kept 11 bases outside the gene matches. Germline lookup yields CDR1 DFQATT and CDR2 SNEGSKA (reference sequence). CDR3 amino acids: CSANSGASEETQYF. In nucleotides, the CDR3 is TGCAGTGCCAATAGCGGGGCATCTGAGGAGACCCAGTACTTC.

The V gene is TRBV7-9, the J gene TRBJ2-3, with 7 bases that match TRBD2. With V trimmed by 0 bases and J by 0 bases, 3 bases remained unmatched. The CDR3 length is 16 residues. Germline CDR1 reads SEHNR; CDR2 reads FQNEAQ (reference sequence). The CDR3 protein is CASSLARRGSTDTQYF. The CDR3 DNA is TGTGCCAGCAGCTTAGCTCGGCGGGGGAGCACAGATACGCAGTATTTT.

This clonotype was recorded a few times. The chain combines TRBV5-1 with TRBJ2-7; 8 positions match TRBD1. The CDR3 runs 14 residues. In germline, CDR1 is SGHRS, CDR2 YFSETQ. The junction had 7 bases not matched to a gene; V was cut back by 5 bases and J by 3 bases. CDR3 DNA sequence: TGCGCCAGCAGAGATGGACAGGGTAGCTACGAGCAGTACTTC. Protein: CASRDGQGSYEQYF.

The J gene is TRBJ2-1, the V gene TRBV7-3, with TRBD2 matching 9 bases. Germline V lookup: CDR1 SGHTA, CDR2 FQGTGA. CDR3 size: 17 residues. Trimming removed 4 bases from V and 6 bases from J; junction bases left unmatched: 13. In DNA, the CDR3 is TGTGCCAGCAGCTCCGTAACCCCGCCTAGCGGGATCAATGAGCAGTTCTTC. Its protein is CASSSVTPPSGINEQFF.

This clonotype has just a few counts. V gene TRBV20-1 combines with J gene TRBJ2-7; D is possibly TRBD2 (5 bases). V dropped 2 bases and J dropped 3 bases, with 20 bases sitting between them. This CDR3 is built from 16 residues. CDR1 is DFQATT and CDR2 is SNEGSKA in the germline V gene (reference sequence). CDR3 sequence: CSARSARGGESYEQYF. The CDR3 DNA sequence: TGCAGTGCTAGAAGCGCCCGGGGTGGGGAGAGCTACGAGCAGTACTTC.

This clonotype has a count of ten or more. The rearrangement links TRBV4-2 to TRBJ2-1; D may be TRBD2 (5 bases). The CDR3 totals 17 residues. Trimming pared 1 base from V and 6 bases from J, leaving 19 bases between. Germline CDR1 reads LGHNA; CDR2 reads YNFKEQ. The CDR3 region is CASSQATLQRGLNEQFF. The CDR3 region has the DNA TGTGCCAGCAGCCAAGCCACCCTTCAGCGCGGACTCAATGAGCAGTTCTTC.

This clonotype showed up many times. The chain is built from TRBV12-5 and TRBJ1-6, with 8 bases identical to TRBD1. The V gene's germline CDR1 is LGHNT and CDR2 FRNRAP. The length of the CDR3 is 16 residues. Trimming took 6 bases from V and 7 from J; bases not matched to a gene: 11. In DNA form, the CDR3 reads TGTGCTAGTGGCTTCGCCGCAACAGGGGGGAATTCACCCCTCCACTTT. Protein: CASGFAATGGNSPLHF.

The chain uses TRBV12-3 or TRBV12-4 and TRBJ2-7; no clear D. This CDR3 spans 15 amino acids. Trimming cost V 3 bases and J 1 base, with 13 bases left between them. The DNA of the CDR3 is TGTGCCAGCAGTTTCGTCGCATGGGGATCCTACGAGCAGTACTTC. Amino acids: CASSFVAWGSYEQYF.

The sample holds one count of this clonotype. V usage is TRBV2 and J usage is TRBJ1-2; the match to TRBD1 covers 8 bases. CDR1 and CDR2 (germline): SNHLY, FYNNEI. Trimming took 5 bases from V and 7 from J; bases not matched to a gene: 6. This CDR3 is 13 amino acids long. The CDR3: CASSRDRGSGYTF. The CDR3 bases are TGTGCCAGCAGTAGAGACAGGGGTTCTGGCTACACCTTC.

This clonotype was observed at least ten times. The chain recombines TRBV7-9 with TRBJ1-3; D remains ambiguous. Between the trimmed V and J ends, which lost 1 base and 4 bases, there was a span of 8 bases. This CDR3 spans 14 amino acids. CDR1 is SEHNR, CDR2 FQNEAQ, per germline (reference sequence). The CDR3 coding sequence is TGTGCCAGCAGCTTAGACCCCTCGGGAAACACCATATATTTT. It yields the protein CASSLDPSGNTIYF.

This clonotype appeared a few times. The chain uses TRBV5-1 and TRBJ2-5; D possibly corresponds to TRBD1 (6 bases). The germline V gene has CDR1 SGHRS and CDR2 YFSETQ. The CDR3 sequence is 15 residues long. Trimming stripped 3 bases from V and 2 bases from J, with 14 bases between. In nucleotides, the CDR3 is TGCGCCAGCAGCTGGATCCCGGGACAACAAGAGACCCAGTACTTC. The encoded protein is CASSWIPGQQETQYF.

There are many counts of this clonotype. The chain joins TRBV12-3 or TRBV12-4 to TRBJ2-1; 7 bases are shared with TRBD2. The V segment lost 6 bases and the J segment 9 bases; nucleotides outside the gene matches: 5. This CDR3 has 12 residues. CDR3 nucleotide sequence: TGTGCCAGCAGCGGACTAGAGGTTGAGCAGTTCTTC. Protein product: CASSGLEVEQFF.